This T cell receptor (beta chain) originates from a study of blood T cell repertoires in COVID-19. Study-level information: Sites in the United States, Italy and Spain provided acute and convalescent COVID-19 samples. Sample material is recorded as cDNA or gDNA derived from T cells, B-cell-depleted T cells, or PBMCs.

In the study's own analysis: The authors estimated nucleated cell counts from reference gene primer amplification. Measured with immunoSEQ multiplex PCR; TCRdb has only the in-frame clones, and not every one. That table is the source of V, J and clone size, and D and trimming were worked out from the DNA. Here the sample spans about 190,000 clones, approximately 79% being singletons. V lost 11 bases to trimming and J lost 5 bases, with 15 bases between them. Germline CDR1 and CDR2: MDHEN and SYDVKM. The CDR3 sequence is 13 residues long. V is TRBV28 and J is TRBJ2-2; TRBD2 might be the D (6 bases). Input material: peripheral blood. The source is a man in his sixties with active or convalescent COVID-19. CDR3 nucleotides: TGTGCCGGAAACGAGGAGGGAACCGGGGAGCTGTTTTTT. Encoded protein: CAGNEEGTGELFF.